A selection of T cell receptor beta chains follows, all from one sample in a study of T cells in Graves' hyperthyroidism and ophthalmopathy. MiXCR was run by TCRdb on the multiplex PCR reads, yielding one entry per CDR3 protein. The sample shows approximately 400,000 distinct CDR3 sequences, roughly 14% of them seen only once. The sequenced material came from blood. All receptors come from a man aged 25 to 40 with Graves' hyperthyroidism that later progressed to Graves' ophthalmopathy. Both conserved end residues are part of each CDR3. Fields, in order: clone size, J gene, V gene, D gene, CDR3 protein, CDR3 DNA. The D gene is left open where the match is weak. For some rows the clone size is stated as once, few or many, or as a class when expanded; others skip it.

clone_size: many
j_call: TRBJ2-7
v_call: TRBV6-2/TRBV6-3
d_call: TRBD2
cdr3_aa: CASSSVSSGYSSYEQYF
cdr3_nt: TGTGCCAGCAGTTCTGTCTCTAGCGGCTATAGCTCCTACGAGCAGTACTTC

clone_size: many
j_call: TRBJ2-3
v_call: TRBV20-1
d_call: -
cdr3_aa: CSAPRGATDTQYF
cdr3_nt: TGCAGTGCTCCCCGCGGGGCCACAGATACGCAGTATTTT

clone_size: -
j_call: TRBJ2-3
v_call: TRBV12-3/TRBV12-4
d_call: -
cdr3_aa: CASSLSPRLDTQYF
cdr3_nt: TGTGCCAGCAGTTTATCTCCACGGCTAGATACGCAGTATTTT

clone_size: few
j_call: TRBJ1-6
v_call: TRBV2
d_call: -
cdr3_aa: CASSDSLEEPLHF
cdr3_nt: TGTGCCAGCAGTGACAGCCTGGAGGAACCCCTCCACTTT

clone_size: -
j_call: TRBJ1-1
v_call: TRBV6-5
d_call: -
cdr3_aa: CASSYPHSGEGTEAFF
cdr3_nt: TGTGCCAGCAGTTACCCCCATTCGGGGGAGGGGACTGAAGCTTTCTTT

clone_size: many
j_call: TRBJ1-1
v_call: TRBV11-2
d_call: -
cdr3_aa: CASSLSRPEGEAFF
cdr3_nt: TGTGCCAGCAGCTTAAGTCGGCCCGAGGGGGAAGCTTTCTTT

clone_size: many
j_call: TRBJ1-5
v_call: TRBV28
d_call: -
cdr3_aa: CASSFLGVVPQHF
cdr3_nt: TGTGCCAGCAGTTTTTTAGGGGTTGTGCCCCAGCATTTT

clone_size: many
j_call: TRBJ1-1
v_call: TRBV25-1
d_call: -
cdr3_aa: CASGGRGNTEAFF
cdr3_nt: TGTGCCAGCGGGGGCCGGGGGAACACTGAAGCTTTCTTT

clone_size: many
j_call: TRBJ2-7
v_call: TRBV7-9
d_call: TRBD2
cdr3_aa: CASIQGGLAGGIYEQYF
cdr3_nt: TGTGCCAGCATCCAGGGGGGGCTAGCGGGGGGAATCTACGAGCAGTACTTC

clone_size: few
j_call: TRBJ1-6
v_call: TRBV5-4
d_call: -
cdr3_aa: CASGIWGRNSPLHF
cdr3_nt: TGTGCCAGCGGGATTTGGGGGAGAAATTCACCCCTCCACTTT

clone_size: many
j_call: TRBJ2-3
v_call: TRBV5-1
d_call: -
cdr3_aa: CASRRGATSTDTQYF
cdr3_nt: TGCGCCAGCAGACGGGGAGCAACTAGCACAGATACGCAGTATTTT

clone_size: many
j_call: TRBJ2-7
v_call: TRBV12-5
d_call: TRBD1
cdr3_aa: CASGLPRRDSLEQYF
cdr3_nt: TGTGCTAGTGGTTTGCCTCGCCGGGACAGCCTCGAGCAGTACTTC

clone_size: many
j_call: TRBJ1-2
v_call: TRBV7-8
d_call: -
cdr3_aa: CASSLGEGPGYTF
cdr3_nt: TGTGCCAGCAGCTTAGGAGAGGGGCCTGGCTACACCTTC

clone_size: few
j_call: TRBJ1-3
v_call: TRBV19
d_call: -
cdr3_aa: CASSIHLGSAANTIYF
cdr3_nt: TGTGCCAGTAGTATACACCTTGGATCCGCGGCTAACACCATATATTTT

clone_size: -
j_call: TRBJ1-2
v_call: TRBV6-5
d_call: -
cdr3_aa: CASKETANYGYTF
cdr3_nt: TGTGCCAGCAAGGAGACAGCTAACTATGGCTACACCTTC

clone_size: many
j_call: TRBJ1-2
v_call: TRBV2
d_call: -
cdr3_aa: CASSDGLNYGYTF
cdr3_nt: TGTGCCAGCAGTGATGGACTTAACTATGGCTACACCTTC

clone_size: many
j_call: TRBJ2-1
v_call: TRBV11-3
d_call: -
cdr3_aa: CASSILSYPDEQFF
cdr3_nt: TGTGCCAGCAGCATCCTGTCGTATCCCGATGAGCAGTTCTTC

clone_size: -
j_call: TRBJ2-5
v_call: TRBV9
d_call: -
cdr3_aa: CASSVANGGWETQYF
cdr3_nt: TGTGCCAGCAGCGTAGCGAACGGGGGTTGGGAGACCCAGTACTTC

clone_size: many
j_call: TRBJ2-2
v_call: TRBV9
d_call: TRBD2
cdr3_aa: CASSVQGGLAGEQGGELFF
cdr3_nt: TGTGCCAGCAGCGTCCAAGGGGGACTAGCGGGGGAGCAGGGCGGGGAGCTGTTTTTT

clone_size: -
j_call: TRBJ1-5
v_call: TRBV6-1
d_call: TRBD1
cdr3_aa: CASSPSGGRHQPQHF
cdr3_nt: TGTGCCAGCAGTCCCTCAGGGGGGAGGCATCAGCCCCAGCATTTT

clone_size: many
j_call: TRBJ1-1
v_call: TRBV28
d_call: TRBD1
cdr3_aa: CASTGQGTEAFF
cdr3_nt: TGTGCCAGCACGGGACAGGGGACTGAAGCTTTCTTT

clone_size: few
j_call: TRBJ1-3
v_call: TRBV6-1
d_call: -
cdr3_aa: CASIKLSGNTIYF
cdr3_nt: TGTGCCAGCATTAAGCTCTCTGGAAACACCATATATTTT

clone_size: many
j_call: TRBJ2-2
v_call: TRBV6-2/TRBV6-3
d_call: TRBD2
cdr3_aa: CASRPQSGGRTGELFF
cdr3_nt: TGTGCCAGCAGACCCCAGAGCGGGGGTCGGACCGGGGAGCTGTTTTTT

clone_size: few
j_call: TRBJ2-5
v_call: TRBV3-1
d_call: -
cdr3_aa: CASSKVIQTGQETQYF
cdr3_nt: TGTGCCAGCAGTAAAGTGATTCAGACAGGCCAAGAGACCCAGTACTTC

clone_size: -
j_call: TRBJ1-4
v_call: TRBV27
d_call: TRBD1
cdr3_aa: CASRSQGAFNEKLFF
cdr3_nt: TGTGCCAGCAGATCGCAGGGGGCCTTTAATGAAAAACTGTTTTTT

clone_size: many
j_call: TRBJ1-2
v_call: TRBV27
d_call: -
cdr3_aa: CASSFGRVGYGYTF
cdr3_nt: TGTGCCAGCAGTTTTGGACGGGTGGGCTATGGCTACACCTTC

clone_size: few
j_call: TRBJ2-3
v_call: TRBV19
d_call: TRBD2
cdr3_aa: CASSSGLAGTTDTQYF
cdr3_nt: TGTGCCAGTAGTTCGGGACTAGCGGGGACCACAGATACGCAGTATTTT

clone_size: many
j_call: TRBJ1-2
v_call: TRBV6-5
d_call: -
cdr3_aa: CASSYSREGAGYTF
cdr3_nt: TGTGCCAGCAGTTACTCGAGGGAAGGGGCTGGCTACACCTTC

clone_size: many
j_call: TRBJ1-4
v_call: TRBV6-5
d_call: -
cdr3_aa: CASSYRVTNEKLFF
cdr3_nt: TGTGCCAGCAGTTACAGGGTGACTAATGAAAAACTGTTTTTT

clone_size: once
j_call: TRBJ1-4
v_call: TRBV4-2
d_call: TRBD1
cdr3_aa: CASSQDRTGREKLFF
cdr3_nt: TGTGCCAGCAGCCAAGATAGGACAGGGAGGGAAAAACTGTTTTTT

clone_size: few
j_call: TRBJ1-2
v_call: TRBV9
d_call: -
cdr3_aa: CASSAKTPLGDGYTF
cdr3_nt: TGTGCCAGCAGCGCCAAGACTCCCTTGGGAGATGGCTACACCTTC

clone_size: -
j_call: TRBJ2-4
v_call: TRBV3-1
d_call: TRBD1
cdr3_aa: CASSLTGGSGGNIQYF
cdr3_nt: TGTGCCAGCAGCCTCACAGGGGGCTCGGGTGGGAACATTCAGTACTTC

clone_size: many
j_call: TRBJ2-2
v_call: TRBV12-3/TRBV12-4
d_call: TRBD1
cdr3_aa: CASRLRQGSTGELFF
cdr3_nt: TGTGCCAGCAGACTAAGACAGGGGAGTACCGGGGAGCTGTTTTTT

clone_size: -
j_call: TRBJ2-1
v_call: TRBV24-1
d_call: -
cdr3_aa: CATSDLRQNPGNEQFF
cdr3_nt: TGTGCCACCAGTGATTTGAGGCAAAACCCGGGGAATGAGCAGTTCTTC

clone_size: -
j_call: TRBJ1-4
v_call: TRBV24-1
d_call: -
cdr3_aa: CATSVVGEVEKLFF
cdr3_nt: TGTGCCACCAGTGTTGTAGGGGAGGTTGAAAAACTGTTTTTT

clone_size: many
j_call: TRBJ1-1
v_call: TRBV27
d_call: TRBD1
cdr3_aa: CASSLLSGGGTEAFF
cdr3_nt: TGTGCCAGCAGTTTATTGTCAGGGGGGGGCACTGAAGCTTTCTTT

clone_size: few
j_call: TRBJ2-3
v_call: TRBV9
d_call: -
cdr3_aa: CASSAEGSGITDTQYF
cdr3_nt: TGTGCCAGCAGCGCCGAAGGTAGCGGAATAACAGATACGCAGTATTTT

clone_size: many
j_call: TRBJ2-5
v_call: TRBV12-3/TRBV12-4
d_call: -
cdr3_aa: CASSSRQALHF
cdr3_nt: TGTGCCAGCAGTAGCCGACAGGCCCTACACTTC

clone_size: many
j_call: TRBJ2-7
v_call: TRBV20-1
d_call: -
cdr3_aa: CSGGTSATYEQYF
cdr3_nt: TGCAGTGGAGGTACTTCCGCTACCTACGAGCAGTACTTC

clone_size: many
j_call: TRBJ2-1
v_call: TRBV12-3/TRBV12-4
d_call: -
cdr3_aa: CASTTSRDNSYNEQFF
cdr3_nt: TGTGCCAGCACCACATCCCGGGACAACTCCTACAATGAGCAGTTCTTC

clone_size: -
j_call: TRBJ2-7
v_call: TRBV6-1
d_call: -
cdr3_aa: CASRRGQHLPYEQYF
cdr3_nt: TGTGCCAGCCGCCGGGGACAACACCTTCCCTACGAGCAGTACTTC

clone_size: many
j_call: TRBJ1-1
v_call: TRBV2
d_call: -
cdr3_aa: CASTANTEAFF
cdr3_nt: TGTGCCAGCACTGCCAATACTGAAGCTTTCTTT

clone_size: many
j_call: TRBJ1-2
v_call: TRBV30
d_call: -
cdr3_aa: CAWSGSGYGYTF
cdr3_nt: TGTGCCTGGAGTGGGTCGGGCTATGGCTACACCTTC